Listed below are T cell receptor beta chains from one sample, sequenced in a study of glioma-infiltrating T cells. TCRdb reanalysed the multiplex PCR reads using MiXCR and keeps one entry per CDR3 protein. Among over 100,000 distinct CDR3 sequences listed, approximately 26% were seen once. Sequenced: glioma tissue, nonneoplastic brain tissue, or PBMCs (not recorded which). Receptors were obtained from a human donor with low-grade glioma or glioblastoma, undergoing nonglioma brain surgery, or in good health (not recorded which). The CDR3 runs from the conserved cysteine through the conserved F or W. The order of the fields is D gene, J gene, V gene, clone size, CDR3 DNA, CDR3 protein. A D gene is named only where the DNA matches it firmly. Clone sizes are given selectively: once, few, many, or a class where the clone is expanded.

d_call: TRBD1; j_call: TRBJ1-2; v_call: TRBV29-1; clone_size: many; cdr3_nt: TGCAGCGTCCAGACAGGGCTATACTATGGCTACACCTTC; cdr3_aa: CSVQTGLYYGYTF
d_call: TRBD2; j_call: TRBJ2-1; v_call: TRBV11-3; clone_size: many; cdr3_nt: TGTGCCAGCAGCCGGCTAGCGGGGGGGGGCTACAATGAGCAGTTCTTC; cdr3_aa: CASSRLAGGGYNEQFF
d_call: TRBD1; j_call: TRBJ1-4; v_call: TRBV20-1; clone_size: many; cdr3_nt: TGCAGTGTTTACCTACAGGGGGCAGGGGAAAAACTGTTTTTT; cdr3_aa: CSVYLQGAGEKLFF
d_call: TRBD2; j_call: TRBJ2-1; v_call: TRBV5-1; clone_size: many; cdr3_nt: TGCGCCAGCAGCTTGGCCTTAGCGGGAGGAGGAAGAAACAATGAGCAGTTCTTC; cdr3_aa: CASSLALAGGGRNNEQFF
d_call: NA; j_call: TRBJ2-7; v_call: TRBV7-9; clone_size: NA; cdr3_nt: TGTGCCAGCAGCCTCTTTGACGAGCAGTACTTC; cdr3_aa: CASSLFDEQYF
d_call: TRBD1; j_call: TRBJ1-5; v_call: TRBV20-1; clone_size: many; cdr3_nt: TGCAGTGCTACCCGGAGAGGGGGCTTTAGCAATCAGCCCCAGCATTTT; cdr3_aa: CSATRRGGFSNQPQHF
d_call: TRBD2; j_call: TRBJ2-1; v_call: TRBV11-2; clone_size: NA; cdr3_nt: TGTGCCAGCACTGGGATGCTAGCGGGAGGGCCAATTAGCTATAAGCAGTTCTTC; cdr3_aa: CASTGMLAGGPISYKQFF
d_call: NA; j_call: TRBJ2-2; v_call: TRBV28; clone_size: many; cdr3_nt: TGTGCCAGCAGTTTAGTTGTAGCGGTCGCCGGGGAGCTGTTTTTT; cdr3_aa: CASSLVVAVAGELFF
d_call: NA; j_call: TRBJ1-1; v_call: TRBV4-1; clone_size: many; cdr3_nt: TGCGCCAGCAGCCAAGTTCAAGGGGACACTGAAGCTTTCTTT; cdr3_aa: CASSQVQGDTEAFF
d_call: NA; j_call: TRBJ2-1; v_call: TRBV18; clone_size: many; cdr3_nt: TGTGCCAGCTCACCAGCTAGAAGCAATGAGCAGTTCTTC; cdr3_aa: CASSPARSNEQFF
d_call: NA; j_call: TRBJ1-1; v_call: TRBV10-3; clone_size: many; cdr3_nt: TGTGCCATCAGTGAGTCGGGGGGGAAGAACACTGAAGCTTTCTTT; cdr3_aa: CAISESGGKNTEAFF
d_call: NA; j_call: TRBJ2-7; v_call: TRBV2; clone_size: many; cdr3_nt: TGTGCCAGCAGTGAAGCTTACGGGATTGAGGACGAGCAGTACTTC; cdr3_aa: CASSEAYGIEDEQYF
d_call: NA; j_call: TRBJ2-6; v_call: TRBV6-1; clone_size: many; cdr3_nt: TGTGCCAGCCGGGTCTCTGGGGCCAACGTCCTGACTTTC; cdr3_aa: CASRVSGANVLTF
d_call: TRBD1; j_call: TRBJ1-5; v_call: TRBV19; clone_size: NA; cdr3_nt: TGTGCCAGCTCGGGGACAGGGCGCTTCAATCAGCCCCAGCATTTT; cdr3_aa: CASSGTGRFNQPQHF
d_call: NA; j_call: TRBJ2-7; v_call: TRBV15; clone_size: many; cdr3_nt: TGTGCCACCAGCAGCTTAAAATTGACAGGCAGGAAGCAGTACTTC; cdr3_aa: CATSSLKLTGRKQYF
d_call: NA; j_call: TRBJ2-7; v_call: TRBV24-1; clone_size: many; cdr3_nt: TGTGCCACCAGTGACAGGGAGAGAGACGAGCAGTACTTC; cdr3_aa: CATSDRERDEQYF
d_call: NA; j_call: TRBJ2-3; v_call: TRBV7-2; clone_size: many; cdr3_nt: TGTGCCAGCAGACAAATTAGGGGGAAGTTGGCGGGGACCGAAGATACGCAGTATTTT; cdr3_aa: CASRQIRGKLAGTEDTQYF
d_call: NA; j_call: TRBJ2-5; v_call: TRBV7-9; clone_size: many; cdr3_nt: TGTGCCCTTACAGGGCCCCCAGAGACCCAGTACTTC; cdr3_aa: CALTGPPETQYF
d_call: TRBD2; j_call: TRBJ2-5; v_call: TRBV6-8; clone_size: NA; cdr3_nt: TGTGCCAGCAGACTAGCGGGTGCGGGGGAGACCCAGTACTTC; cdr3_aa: CASRLAGAGETQYF
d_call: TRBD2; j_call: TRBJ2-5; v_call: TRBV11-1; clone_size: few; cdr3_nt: TGTGCCAGCACCCATTCTGGTGCGGGGGGGCAAGAGACCCAGTACTTC; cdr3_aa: CASTHSGAGGQETQYF
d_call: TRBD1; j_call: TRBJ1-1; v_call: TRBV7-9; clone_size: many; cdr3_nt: TGTGCCAGCAGCACAGGACAGGGTAACACTGAAGCTTTCTTT; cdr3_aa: CASSTGQGNTEAFF
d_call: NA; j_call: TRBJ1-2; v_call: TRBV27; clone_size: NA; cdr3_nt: TGTGCCAACAGTCTATCCTCGTTTCAGGACTATGGCTACACCTTC; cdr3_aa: CANSLSSFQDYGYTF
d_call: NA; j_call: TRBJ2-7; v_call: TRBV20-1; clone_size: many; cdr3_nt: TGCAGTGCTAGGACACTTTCCTACGAGCAGTACTTC; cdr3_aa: CSARTLSYEQYF
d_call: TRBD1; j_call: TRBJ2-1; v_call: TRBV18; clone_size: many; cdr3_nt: TGTGCCAGCTCACCACCGGACAGGGCGAGTGAGCAGTTCTTC; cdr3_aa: CASSPPDRASEQFF
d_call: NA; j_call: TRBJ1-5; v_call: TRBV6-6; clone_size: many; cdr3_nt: TGTGCCAGCAGTTACCAGGTGGGCAACGGCAATCAGCCCCAGCATTTT; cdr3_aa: CASSYQVGNGNQPQHF
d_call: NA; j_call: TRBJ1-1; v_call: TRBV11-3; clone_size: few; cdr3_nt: TGTGCCAGCAGCCCTACTGAATCTGAAGCTTTCTTT; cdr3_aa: CASSPTESEAFF
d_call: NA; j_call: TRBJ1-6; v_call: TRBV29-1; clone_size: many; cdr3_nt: TGCAGCGTTCACCTAGGGGGAGGGGATTCACCCCTCCACTTT; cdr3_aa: CSVHLGGGDSPLHF
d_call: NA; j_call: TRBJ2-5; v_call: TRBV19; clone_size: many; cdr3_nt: TGTGCCAGTAGTGAACTAGGAGAGACCCAGTACTTC; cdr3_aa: CASSELGETQYF
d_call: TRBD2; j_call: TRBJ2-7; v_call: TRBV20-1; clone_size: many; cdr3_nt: TGCAGTGCTGGAAGGACTAGCGGGATCTACGAGCAGTACTTC; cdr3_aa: CSAGRTSGIYEQYF
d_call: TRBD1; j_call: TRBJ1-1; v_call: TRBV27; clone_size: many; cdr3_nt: TGTGCCAGCAGTTTCTGGGGGAGGGGGCGTATGAACACTGAAGCTTTCTTT; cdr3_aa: CASSFWGRGRMNTEAFF
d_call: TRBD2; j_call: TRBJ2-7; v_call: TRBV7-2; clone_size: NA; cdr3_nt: TGTGCCAGCAGCGTTGGACTAGCGGGAGGGGTCTACGAGCAGTACTTC; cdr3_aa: CASSVGLAGGVYEQYF
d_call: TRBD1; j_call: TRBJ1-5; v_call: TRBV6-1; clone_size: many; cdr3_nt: TGTGCCAGCAGTTCGACAGGGGGCAGCAATCAGCCCCAGCATTTT; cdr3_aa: CASSSTGGSNQPQHF